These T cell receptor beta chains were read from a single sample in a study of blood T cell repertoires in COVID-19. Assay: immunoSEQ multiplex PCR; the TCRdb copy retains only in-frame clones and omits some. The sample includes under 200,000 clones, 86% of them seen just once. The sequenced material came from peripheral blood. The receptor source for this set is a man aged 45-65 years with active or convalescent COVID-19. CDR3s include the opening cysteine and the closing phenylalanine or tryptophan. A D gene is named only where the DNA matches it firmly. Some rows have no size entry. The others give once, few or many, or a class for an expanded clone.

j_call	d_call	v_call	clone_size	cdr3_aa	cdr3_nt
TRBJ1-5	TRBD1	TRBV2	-	CASSRGQGADQPQHF	TGTGCCAGCAGTAGGGGACAGGGGGCGGATCAGCCCCAGCATTTT
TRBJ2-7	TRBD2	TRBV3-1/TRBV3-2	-	CASSHQLAGGTYEQYF	TGTGCCAGCAGCCACCAATTGGCGGGGGGAACCTACGAGCAGTACTTC
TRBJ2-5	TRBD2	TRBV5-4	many	CASSPLAGGAGETQYF	TGTGCCAGCAGCCCCTTAGCGGGAGGGGCCGGAGAGACCCAGTACTTC
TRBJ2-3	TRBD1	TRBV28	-	CASRTPGQGPDTQYF	TGTGCCAGCAGAACTCCGGGACAGGGACCAGATACGCAGTATTTT
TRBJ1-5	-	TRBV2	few	CASSETVQPQHF	TGTGCCAGCAGCGAAACAGTGCAGCCCCAGCATTTT
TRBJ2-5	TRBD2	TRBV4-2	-	CASSPRGGGRRETQYF	TGTGCCAGCAGCCCTCGGGGGGGCGGGAGGAGGGAGACCCAGTACTTC
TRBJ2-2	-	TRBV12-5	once	CASGYGGNTGELFF	TGTGCTAGTGGTTACGGGGGAAACACCGGGGAGCTGTTTTTT
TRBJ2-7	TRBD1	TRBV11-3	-	CASSFAQGYSYEQYF	TGTGCCAGCAGCTTTGCACAGGGGTACTCCTACGAGCAGTACTTC
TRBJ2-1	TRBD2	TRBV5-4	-	CASSLAVSGGPRNEQFF	TGTGCCAGCAGCTTGGCCGTGTCGGGGGGGCCGAGGAATGAGCAGTTCTTC
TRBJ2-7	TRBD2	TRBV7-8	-	CASSPEREIVQQYF	TGTGCCAGCAGCCCGGAGCGGGAAATTGTCCAGCAGTACTTC
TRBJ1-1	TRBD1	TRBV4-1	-	CASTETGTGDTEAFF	TGCGCCAGCACCGAGACCGGGACAGGGGACACTGAAGCTTTCTTT
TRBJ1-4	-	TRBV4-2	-	CASSHIGGNEKLFF	TGTGCCAGCAGCCACATAGGGGGAAATGAAAAACTGTTTTTT
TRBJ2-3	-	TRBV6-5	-	CASSETSSPDTQYF	TGTGCCAGCAGCGAGACTAGTTCCCCAGATACGCAGTATTTT
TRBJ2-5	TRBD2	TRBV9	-	CASSVGTSGLLETQYF	TGTGCCAGCAGCGTAGGGACTAGCGGGCTTCTGGAGACCCAGTACTTC
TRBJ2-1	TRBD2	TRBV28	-	CASRPGIAGTRYNEQFF	TGTGCCAGCAGACCCGGGATAGCGGGGACCCGATACAATGAGCAGTTCTTC